Listed below are T cell receptor beta chains from one sample, sequenced in a study of regulatory T cells in long-lasting Graves disease. TCRdb re-derived calls from the multiplex PCR reads in MiXCR, one entry per CDR3 protein. The data hold about 240,000 distinct CDR3 sequences, with just over 20% observed a single time. Sequenced material: peripheral blood mononuclear cells (PBMCs), taken at new diagnosis, from a patient treated with antithyroid drugs. These receptors were taken from a female donor with Graves disease. Each CDR3 is given with its conserved first and last residue. The order of the fields is D gene, clone size, V gene, J gene, CDR3 DNA, CDR3 protein. A D gene is named only where the DNA matches it firmly. A clone size is listed for some rows: how often the clone was seen (once, few, many), or a class if it is expanded.

D gene: .
clone size: few
V gene: TRBV5-1
J gene: TRBJ2-7
CDR3 DNA: TGCGCCAGCAGCTTGGCGGGCCCGGGACACCAAAGCTCCTACGAGCAGTACTTC
CDR3 protein: CASSLAGPGHQSSYEQYF

D gene: TRBD2
clone size: .
V gene: TRBV6-1
J gene: TRBJ2-6
CDR3 DNA: TGTGCCAGCAACCAGAACCTAGCGGGAGACTCTGGGGCCAACGTCCTGACTTTC
CDR3 protein: CASNQNLAGDSGANVLTF

D gene: .
clone size: many
V gene: TRBV7-2
J gene: TRBJ1-2
CDR3 DNA: TGTGCCAGCAGCACTGGTTCGGGTGGTGGCTACACCTTC
CDR3 protein: CASSTGSGGGYTF

D gene: TRBD2
clone size: many
V gene: TRBV15
J gene: TRBJ2-3
CDR3 DNA: TGTGCCACCAGCAGTCAGGCCCTAGCGGACACAGATACGCAGTATTTT
CDR3 protein: CATSSQALADTDTQYF

D gene: .
clone size: many
V gene: TRBV29-1
J gene: TRBJ2-3
CDR3 DNA: TGCAGCGTAGACAGAACCGATACGCAGTATTTT
CDR3 protein: CSVDRTDTQYF

D gene: .
clone size: many
V gene: TRBV7-2
J gene: TRBJ1-5
CDR3 DNA: TGTGCCAGCAGCCCGGGACCGGGGCAGCCCCAGCATTTT
CDR3 protein: CASSPGPGQPQHF

D gene: TRBD2
clone size: .
V gene: TRBV6-1
J gene: TRBJ2-3
CDR3 DNA: TGTGCCAGCAGCCGGGGGGGGACAGATACGCAGTATTTT
CDR3 protein: CASSRGGTDTQYF

D gene: .
clone size: .
V gene: TRBV10-1
J gene: TRBJ2-4
CDR3 DNA: TGCGCCAGCAGTCCCGTCGAATCGACAGTTAAAAACATTCAGTACTTC
CDR3 protein: CASSPVESTVKNIQYF

D gene: .
clone size: .
V gene: TRBV10-3
J gene: TRBJ1-2
CDR3 DNA: TGTGCCATCAAGAGCGGGACGGAGTATGGCTACACCTTC
CDR3 protein: CAIKSGTEYGYTF

D gene: TRBD2
clone size: many
V gene: TRBV11-2
J gene: TRBJ2-1
CDR3 DNA: TGTGCCAGCAGTACTTCTAGCGGGAGCTCCTACAATGAGCAGTTCTTC
CDR3 protein: CASSTSSGSSYNEQFF

D gene: .
clone size: many
V gene: TRBV20-1
J gene: TRBJ2-7
CDR3 DNA: TGCAGTGCTACTAACGACGGGAGCCTTGAGCAGTACTTC
CDR3 protein: CSATNDGSLEQYF

D gene: TRBD1
clone size: .
V gene: TRBV24-1
J gene: TRBJ2-3
CDR3 DNA: TGTGCCACCAGTGACCCATCAACTGGGCACAGAGCAGCCGGGACAGGCGCAGATACGCAGTATTTT
CDR3 protein: CATSDPSTGHRAAGTGADTQYF

D gene: TRBD2
clone size: many
V gene: TRBV28
J gene: TRBJ2-1
CDR3 DNA: TGTGCCAGCAGTTTGGTGACTAGCGGGTACAATGAGCAGTTCTTC
CDR3 protein: CASSLVTSGYNEQFF

D gene: .
clone size: many
V gene: TRBV20-1
J gene: TRBJ2-3
CDR3 DNA: TGCAGTGCTAGAAGCGAGCCCATCACAGATACGCAGTATTTT
CDR3 protein: CSARSEPITDTQYF

D gene: .
clone size: many
V gene: TRBV7-2
J gene: TRBJ1-6
CDR3 DNA: TGTGCCAGCAGCTTAGCGGACACTTATAATTCACCCCTCCACTTT
CDR3 protein: CASSLADTYNSPLHF

D gene: .
clone size: many
V gene: TRBV18
J gene: TRBJ2-1
CDR3 DNA: TGTGCCAGCTCTCAACCGGGCCGGGCCAATGAGCAGTTCTTC
CDR3 protein: CASSQPGRANEQFF

D gene: .
clone size: many
V gene: TRBV11-2
J gene: TRBJ2-3
CDR3 DNA: TGTGCCAGCAGCTTAGCTGTTGAGCCTTACACAGATACGCAGTATTTT
CDR3 protein: CASSLAVEPYTDTQYF

D gene: .
clone size: few
V gene: TRBV15
J gene: TRBJ2-2
CDR3 DNA: TGTGCCGTAGCCAAAGCGAACACCGGGGAGCTGTTTTTT
CDR3 protein: CAVAKANTGELFF

D gene: .
clone size: many
V gene: TRBV7-2
J gene: TRBJ2-1
CDR3 DNA: TGTGCCAGCAGCTTAGGAGTAGCTCAAAGGGGCAATGAGCAGCTCTTC
CDR3 protein: CASSLGVAQRGNEQLF

D gene: .
clone size: many
V gene: TRBV7-3
J gene: TRBJ2-3
CDR3 DNA: TGTGCCAGCAGCTTAGGGACTTACTACACAGATACGCAGTATTTT
CDR3 protein: CASSLGTYYTDTQYF

D gene: .
clone size: few
V gene: TRBV2
J gene: TRBJ1-6
CDR3 DNA: TGTGCCAGCAGACCATCAAGGGCAGGACAGTCACCCCTCCACTTT
CDR3 protein: CASRPSRAGQSPLHF

D gene: .
clone size: many
V gene: TRBV5-1
J gene: TRBJ2-2
CDR3 DNA: TGCGCCAGCAGCTTGGCCTTGGACAGCACCGGGGAGCTGTTTTTT
CDR3 protein: CASSLALDSTGELFF

D gene: .
clone size: .
V gene: TRBV6-4
J gene: TRBJ1-4
CDR3 DNA: TGTGCCAGCTTAGACAGTAACGAAAAACTGTTTTTT
CDR3 protein: CASLDSNEKLFF

D gene: TRBD1
clone size: .
V gene: TRBV6-1
J gene: TRBJ2-3
CDR3 DNA: TGTGCCAGCAGCCTCCGCAGGGGGAATGTTGGGGATACGCAGTATTTT
CDR3 protein: CASSLRRGNVGDTQYF

D gene: .
clone size: many
V gene: TRBV7-3
J gene: TRBJ2-1
CDR3 DNA: TGTGCCAGCAGCTTAACAGGGAATGAGCAGTTCTTC
CDR3 protein: CASSLTGNEQFF

D gene: TRBD2
clone size: many
V gene: TRBV7-9
J gene: TRBJ2-1
CDR3 DNA: TGTGCCAGCAGCACACAGTTAGCGGGGGGGTACAATGAGCAGTTCTTC
CDR3 protein: CASSTQLAGGYNEQFF

D gene: .
clone size: many
V gene: TRBV5-1
J gene: TRBJ2-5
CDR3 DNA: TGCGCCAGCAGCCCGCCCTCCGGAAGGTGGACCCAGTACTTC
CDR3 protein: CASSPPSGRWTQYF

D gene: TRBD2
clone size: many
V gene: TRBV12-3/TRBV12-4
J gene: TRBJ2-7
CDR3 DNA: TGTGCCAGCAGTTTAAGTAGCGGGAGAATCTACGAGCAGTACTTC
CDR3 protein: CASSLSSGRIYEQYF